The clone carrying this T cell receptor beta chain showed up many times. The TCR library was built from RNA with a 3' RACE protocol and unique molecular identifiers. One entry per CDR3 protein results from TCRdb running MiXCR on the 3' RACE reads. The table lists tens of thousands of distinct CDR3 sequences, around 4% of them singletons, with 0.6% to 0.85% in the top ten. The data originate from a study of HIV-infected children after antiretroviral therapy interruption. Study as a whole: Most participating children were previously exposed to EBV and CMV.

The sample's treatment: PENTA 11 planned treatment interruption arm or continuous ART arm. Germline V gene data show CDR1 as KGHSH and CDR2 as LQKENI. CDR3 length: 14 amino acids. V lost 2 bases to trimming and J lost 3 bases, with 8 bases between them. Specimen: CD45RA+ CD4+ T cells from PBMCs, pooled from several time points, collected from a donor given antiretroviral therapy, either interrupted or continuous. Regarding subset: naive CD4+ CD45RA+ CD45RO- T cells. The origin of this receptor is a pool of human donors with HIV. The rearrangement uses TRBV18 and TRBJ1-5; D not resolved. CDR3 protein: CASSPDGDNQPQHF. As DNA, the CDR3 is TGTGCCAGCTCACCAGACGGTGACAATCAGCCCCAGCATTTT.